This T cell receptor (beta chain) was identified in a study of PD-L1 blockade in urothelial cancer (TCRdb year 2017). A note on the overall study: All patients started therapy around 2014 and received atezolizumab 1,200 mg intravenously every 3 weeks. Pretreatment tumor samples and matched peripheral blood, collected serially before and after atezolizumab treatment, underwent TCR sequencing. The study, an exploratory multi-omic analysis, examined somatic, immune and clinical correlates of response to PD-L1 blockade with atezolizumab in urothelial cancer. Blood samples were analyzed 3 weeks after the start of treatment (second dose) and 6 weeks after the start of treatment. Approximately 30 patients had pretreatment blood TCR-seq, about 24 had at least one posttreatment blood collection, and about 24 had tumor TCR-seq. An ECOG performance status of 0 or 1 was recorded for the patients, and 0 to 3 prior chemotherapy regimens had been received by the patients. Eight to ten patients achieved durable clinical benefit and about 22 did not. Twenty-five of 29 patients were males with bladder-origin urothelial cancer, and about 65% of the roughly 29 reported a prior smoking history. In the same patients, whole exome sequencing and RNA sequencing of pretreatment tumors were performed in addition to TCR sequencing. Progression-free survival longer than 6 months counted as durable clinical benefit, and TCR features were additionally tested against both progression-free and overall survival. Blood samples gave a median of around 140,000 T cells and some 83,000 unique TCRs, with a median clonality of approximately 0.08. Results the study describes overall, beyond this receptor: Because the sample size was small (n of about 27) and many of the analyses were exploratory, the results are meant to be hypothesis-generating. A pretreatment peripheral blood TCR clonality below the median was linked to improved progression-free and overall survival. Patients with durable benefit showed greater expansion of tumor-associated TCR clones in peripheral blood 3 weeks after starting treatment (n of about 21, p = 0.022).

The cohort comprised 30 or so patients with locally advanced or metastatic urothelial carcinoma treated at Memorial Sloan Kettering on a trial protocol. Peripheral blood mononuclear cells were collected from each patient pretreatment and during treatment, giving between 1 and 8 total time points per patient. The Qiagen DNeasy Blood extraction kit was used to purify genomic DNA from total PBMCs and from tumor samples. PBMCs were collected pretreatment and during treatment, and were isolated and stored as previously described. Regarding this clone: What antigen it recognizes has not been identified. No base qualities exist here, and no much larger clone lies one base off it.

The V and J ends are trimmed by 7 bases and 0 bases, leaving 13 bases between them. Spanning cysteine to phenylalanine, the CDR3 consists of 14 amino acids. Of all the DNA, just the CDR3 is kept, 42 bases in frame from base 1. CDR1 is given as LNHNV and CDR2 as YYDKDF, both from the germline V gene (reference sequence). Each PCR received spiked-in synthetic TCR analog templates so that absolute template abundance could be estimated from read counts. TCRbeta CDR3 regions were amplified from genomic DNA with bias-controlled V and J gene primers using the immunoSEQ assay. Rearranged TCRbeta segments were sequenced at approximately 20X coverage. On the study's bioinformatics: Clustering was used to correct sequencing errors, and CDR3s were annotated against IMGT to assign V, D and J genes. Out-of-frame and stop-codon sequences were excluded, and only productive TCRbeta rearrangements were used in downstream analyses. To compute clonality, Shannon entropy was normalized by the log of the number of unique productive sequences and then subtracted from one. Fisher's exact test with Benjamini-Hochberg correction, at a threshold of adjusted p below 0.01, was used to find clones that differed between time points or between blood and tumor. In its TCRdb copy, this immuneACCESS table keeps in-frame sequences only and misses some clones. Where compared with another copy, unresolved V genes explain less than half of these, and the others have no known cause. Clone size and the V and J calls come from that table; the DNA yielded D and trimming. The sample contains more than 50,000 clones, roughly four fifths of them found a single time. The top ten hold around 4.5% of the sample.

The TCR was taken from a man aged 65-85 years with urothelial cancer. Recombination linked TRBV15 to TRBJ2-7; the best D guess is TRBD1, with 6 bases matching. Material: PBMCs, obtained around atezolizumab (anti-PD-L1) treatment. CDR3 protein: CATTQGRSSYEQYF. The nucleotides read TGTGCCACCACACAGGGCAGGAGCTCCTACGAGCAGTACTTC.